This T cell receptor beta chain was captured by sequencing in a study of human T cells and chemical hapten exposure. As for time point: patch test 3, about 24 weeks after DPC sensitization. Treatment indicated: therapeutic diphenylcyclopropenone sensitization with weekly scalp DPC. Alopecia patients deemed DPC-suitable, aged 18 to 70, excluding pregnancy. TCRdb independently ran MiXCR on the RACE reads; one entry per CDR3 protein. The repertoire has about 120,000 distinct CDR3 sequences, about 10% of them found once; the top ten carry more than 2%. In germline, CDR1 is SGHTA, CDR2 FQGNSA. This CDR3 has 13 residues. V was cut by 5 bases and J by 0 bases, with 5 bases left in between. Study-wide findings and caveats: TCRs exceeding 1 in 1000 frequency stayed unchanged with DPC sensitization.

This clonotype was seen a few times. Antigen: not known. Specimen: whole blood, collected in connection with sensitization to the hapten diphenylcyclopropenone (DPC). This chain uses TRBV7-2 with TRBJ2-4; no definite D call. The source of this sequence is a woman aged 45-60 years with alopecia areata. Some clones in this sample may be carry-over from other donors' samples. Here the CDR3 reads CASSGLAKNIQYF. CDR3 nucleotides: TGTGCCAGCAGCGGCTTAGCCAAAAACATTCAGTACTTC.